A selection of T cell receptor beta chains follows, all from one sample in a study of T cell repertoires in cytomegalovirus infection. A single record per CDR3 protein comes from TCRdb applying MiXCR to the reads. Found here are 630,000 or so distinct CDR3 sequences, 20% to 25% of them singletons; the top ten hold under 8.5%. The sequencing input was CD8+ T cells from PBMCs. These TCRs come from a human donor in good health (CMV status not recorded). Some clones in this sample may be carry-over from other donors' samples. The CDR3 runs from the conserved cysteine through the conserved F or W. Each record gives: clone size, V gene, CDR3 length, J gene, D gene, CDR3 protein, CDR3 DNA. A D gene is named only where the DNA matches it firmly. Rows give clone size only sometimes, using once, few, many, or a class for an expanded clone.

clone size: many; V gene: TRBV7-2; CDR3 length: 16; J gene: TRBJ1-1; D gene: -; CDR3 protein: CASSLELAGWNTEAFF; CDR3 DNA: TGTGCCAGCAGCTTAGAGTTGGCAGGATGGAACACTGAAGCTTTCTTT
clone size: few; V gene: TRBV5-1; CDR3 length: 15; J gene: TRBJ1-5; D gene: -; CDR3 protein: CASSLRGEFNQPQHF; CDR3 DNA: TGCGCCAGCAGCTTGAGAGGGGAGTTCAATCAGCCCCAGCATTTT
clone size: few; V gene: TRBV2; CDR3 length: 16; J gene: TRBJ2-2; D gene: -; CDR3 protein: CASTPARKWDTGELFF; CDR3 DNA: TGTGCCAGCACTCCCGCCCGAAAGTGGGACACCGGGGAGCTGTTTTTT
clone size: -; V gene: TRBV7-6; CDR3 length: 15; J gene: TRBJ2-7; D gene: TRBD1; CDR3 protein: CASSLEPGGVYEQYF; CDR3 DNA: TGTGCCAGCAGCTTAGAGCCAGGGGGAGTCTACGAGCAGTACTTC
clone size: -; V gene: TRBV6-2/TRBV6-3; CDR3 length: 17; J gene: TRBJ2-2; D gene: TRBD1; CDR3 protein: CASSYKGDRLNTGELFF; CDR3 DNA: TGTGCCAGCAGTTACAAGGGGGACAGGCTAAACACCGGGGAGCTGTTTTTT
clone size: -; V gene: TRBV6-5; CDR3 length: 19; J gene: TRBJ1-1; D gene: -; CDR3 protein: CASSYFLGIGPGPNTEAFF; CDR3 DNA: TGTGCCAGCAGTTACTTTTTGGGAATTGGTCCGGGACCGAACACTGAAGCTTTCTTT
clone size: many; V gene: TRBV12-5; CDR3 length: 14; J gene: TRBJ1-1; D gene: -; CDR3 protein: CASGLVGGQPEAFF; CDR3 DNA: TGTGCTAGTGGTTTGGTAGGGGGGCAACCCGAAGCTTTCTTT
clone size: -; V gene: TRBV11-2; CDR3 length: 14; J gene: TRBJ1-1; D gene: -; CDR3 protein: CASSLISKNTEAFF; CDR3 DNA: TGTGCCAGCAGCTTAATTAGTAAGAACACTGAAGCTTTCTTT
clone size: few; V gene: TRBV20-1; CDR3 length: 11; J gene: TRBJ2-7; D gene: -; CDR3 protein: CSAAGGSEQYF; CDR3 DNA: TGCAGTGCTGCGGGTGGCAGCGAGCAGTACTTC
clone size: few; V gene: TRBV6-2/TRBV6-3; CDR3 length: 14; J gene: TRBJ2-1; D gene: -; CDR3 protein: CASSRSYSYNEQFF; CDR3 DNA: TGTGCCAGCAGCAGATCGTACTCCTACAATGAGCAGTTCTTC
clone size: many; V gene: TRBV7-6; CDR3 length: 16; J gene: TRBJ2-7; D gene: TRBD1; CDR3 protein: CASSSRTDRDHSEQYF; CDR3 DNA: TGTGCCAGCAGCTCAAGGACGGACAGGGATCATTCCGAGCAGTACTTC
clone size: -; V gene: TRBV6-2/TRBV6-3; CDR3 length: 12; J gene: TRBJ2-5; D gene: -; CDR3 protein: CASTISGETQYF; CDR3 DNA: TGTGCCAGCACCATATCTGGGGAGACCCAGTACTTC
clone size: many; V gene: TRBV7-8; CDR3 length: 16; J gene: TRBJ1-4; D gene: TRBD1; CDR3 protein: CASSPGQGATNEKLFF; CDR3 DNA: TGTGCCAGCAGCCCTGGACAGGGGGCAACTAATGAAAAACTGTTTTTT
clone size: once; V gene: TRBV6-5; CDR3 length: 14; J gene: TRBJ2-5; D gene: -; CDR3 protein: CASSLEVAEETQYF; CDR3 DNA: TGTGCCAGCAGTCTCGAGGTTGCAGAAGAGACCCAGTACTTC
clone size: many; V gene: TRBV6-5; CDR3 length: 16; J gene: TRBJ2-1; D gene: TRBD2; CDR3 protein: CASSYSPAGDYNEQFF; CDR3 DNA: TGTGCCAGCAGTTACTCTCCAGCGGGGGATTACAATGAGCAGTTCTTC
clone size: few; V gene: TRBV14; CDR3 length: 14; J gene: TRBJ2-7; D gene: -; CDR3 protein: CASSQDRTAYEQYF; CDR3 DNA: TGTGCCAGCAGCCAAGATCGGACAGCCTACGAGCAGTACTTC
clone size: once; V gene: TRBV4-1; CDR3 length: 15; J gene: TRBJ2-1; D gene: TRBD1; CDR3 protein: CASSHPGQGMNEQFF; CDR3 DNA: TGCGCCAGCAGCCACCCGGGACAGGGGATGAATGAGCAGTTCTTC
clone size: many; V gene: TRBV7-2; CDR3 length: 12; J gene: TRBJ1-5; D gene: -; CDR3 protein: CASSLDWQPQHF; CDR3 DNA: TGTGCCAGCAGCTTAGACTGGCAGCCCCAGCATTTT
clone size: many; V gene: TRBV5-6; CDR3 length: 15; J gene: TRBJ2-1; D gene: TRBD1; CDR3 protein: CASSSDRVPVNEQFF; CDR3 DNA: TGTGCCAGCAGCTCGGACAGGGTCCCCGTAAATGAGCAGTTCTTC
clone size: few; V gene: TRBV4-3; CDR3 length: 16; J gene: TRBJ1-6; D gene: -; CDR3 protein: CASSQVQGTGNSPLHF; CDR3 DNA: TGCGCCAGCAGCCAAGTTCAGGGCACGGGGAATTCACCCCTCCACTTT
clone size: few; V gene: TRBV15; CDR3 length: 16; J gene: TRBJ2-5; D gene: TRBD2; CDR3 protein: CATSTGLAGAGETQYF; CDR3 DNA: TGTGCCACCAGCACTGGACTAGCGGGGGCCGGGGAGACCCAGTACTTC
clone size: -; V gene: TRBV6-6; CDR3 length: 13; J gene: TRBJ1-2; D gene: -; CDR3 protein: CASSYGVGDGYTF; CDR3 DNA: TGTGCCAGCAGTTACGGGGTGGGAGATGGCTACACCTTC
clone size: -; V gene: TRBV28; CDR3 length: 13; J gene: TRBJ2-3; D gene: -; CDR3 protein: CASSLSTGSTQYF; CDR3 DNA: TGTGCCAGCAGTCTTTCAACGGGGTCTACGCAGTATTTT
clone size: few; V gene: TRBV27; CDR3 length: 16; J gene: TRBJ2-7; D gene: -; CDR3 protein: CASSPTWGGFSYEQYF; CDR3 DNA: TGTGCCAGCAGTCCCACCTGGGGGGGCTTCTCCTACGAGCAGTACTTC
clone size: -; V gene: TRBV7-6; CDR3 length: 20; J gene: TRBJ2-5; D gene: TRBD2; CDR3 protein: CASSLAVAGGPLMPQETQYF; CDR3 DNA: TGTGCCAGCAGCTTAGCGGTAGCGGGGGGGCCGTTAATGCCGCAAGAGACCCAGTACTTC
clone size: -; V gene: TRBV27; CDR3 length: 14; J gene: TRBJ2-7; D gene: TRBD1; CDR3 protein: CASRAGTGWHEQYF; CDR3 DNA: TGTGCCAGCAGGGCCGGGACAGGGTGGCACGAGCAGTACTTC
clone size: many; V gene: TRBV7-9; CDR3 length: 13; J gene: TRBJ2-2; D gene: -; CDR3 protein: CASSLELIRELFF; CDR3 DNA: TGTGCCAGCAGCTTAGAGTTGATTCGGGAGCTGTTTTTT
clone size: many; V gene: TRBV10-3; CDR3 length: 17; J gene: TRBJ2-2; D gene: -; CDR3 protein: CAIKPYGSSENTGELFF; CDR3 DNA: TGTGCCATCAAGCCCTACGGGTCGAGCGAAAACACCGGGGAGCTGTTTTTT
clone size: many; V gene: TRBV12-3/TRBV12-4; CDR3 length: 12; J gene: TRBJ1-1; D gene: -; CDR3 protein: CASSLTQPEAFF; CDR3 DNA: TGTGCCAGCAGTTTAACACAGCCTGAAGCTTTCTTT
clone size: few; V gene: TRBV15; CDR3 length: 13; J gene: TRBJ2-1; D gene: -; CDR3 protein: CATLSVVGSEQFF; CDR3 DNA: TGTGCCACCCTGTCTGTGGTAGGGAGTGAGCAGTTCTTC
clone size: many; V gene: TRBV5-1; CDR3 length: 15; J gene: TRBJ2-3; D gene: -; CDR3 protein: CASSPIGGPTDTQYF; CDR3 DNA: TGCGCCAGCAGCCCGATTGGGGGGCCCACAGATACGCAGTATTTT
clone size: many; V gene: TRBV4-1; CDR3 length: 13; J gene: TRBJ2-1; D gene: -; CDR3 protein: CASSQEWVNEQFF; CDR3 DNA: TGCGCCAGCAGCCAAGAATGGGTCAATGAGCAGTTCTTC
clone size: -; V gene: TRBV2; CDR3 length: 13; J gene: TRBJ1-2; D gene: -; CDR3 protein: CASPPQANYGYTF; CDR3 DNA: TGTGCCAGCCCCCCACAGGCTAACTATGGCTACACCTTC
clone size: -; V gene: TRBV28; CDR3 length: 14; J gene: TRBJ1-3; D gene: TRBD1; CDR3 protein: CASNPDRGTGTIYF; CDR3 DNA: TGTGCCAGCAACCCGGACAGGGGCACGGGCACCATATATTTT
clone size: few; V gene: TRBV19; CDR3 length: 14; J gene: TRBJ1-1; D gene: -; CDR3 protein: CASSTKRGARVAFF; CDR3 DNA: TGTGCCAGTAGTACAAAGAGAGGGGCTCGGGTTGCTTTCTTT
clone size: -; V gene: TRBV14; CDR3 length: 15; J gene: TRBJ2-1; D gene: -; CDR3 protein: CASSQASGDYNEQFF; CDR3 DNA: TGTGCCAGCAGCCAAGCGTCGGGGGACTACAATGAGCAGTTCTTC
clone size: many; V gene: TRBV7-2; CDR3 length: 17; J gene: TRBJ2-1; D gene: TRBD2; CDR3 protein: CASSSSLQGLDANEQFF; CDR3 DNA: TGTGCCAGCAGCTCCTCCCTCCAAGGACTAGACGCTAATGAGCAGTTCTTC
clone size: once; V gene: TRBV9; CDR3 length: 13; J gene: TRBJ2-2; D gene: -; CDR3 protein: CASSVDGDGELFF; CDR3 DNA: TGTGCCAGCAGCGTAGATGGGGACGGGGAGCTGTTTTTT
clone size: few; V gene: TRBV4-1; CDR3 length: 16; J gene: TRBJ2-1; D gene: -; CDR3 protein: CASSQVPGGQYNEQFF; CDR3 DNA: TGCGCCAGCAGCCAAGTCCCCGGAGGACAGTACAATGAGCAGTTCTTC
clone size: few; V gene: TRBV7-2; CDR3 length: 15; J gene: TRBJ2-2; D gene: -; CDR3 protein: CASSQGRGRIGELFF; CDR3 DNA: TGTGCCAGCAGCCAGGGGAGGGGTCGGATCGGGGAGCTGTTTTTT
clone size: -; V gene: TRBV28; CDR3 length: 13; J gene: TRBJ1-6; D gene: -; CDR3 protein: CASTLEQNSPLHF; CDR3 DNA: TGTGCCAGCACCTTAGAGCAGAATTCACCCCTCCACTTT
clone size: -; V gene: TRBV29-1; CDR3 length: 15; J gene: TRBJ1-2; D gene: -; CDR3 protein: CSVEEFDIGGYGYTF; CDR3 DNA: TGCAGCGTCGAGGAGTTCGATATTGGGGGGTATGGCTACACCTTC
clone size: few; V gene: TRBV7-9; CDR3 length: 15; J gene: TRBJ2-3; D gene: -; CDR3 protein: CASSSETSWFDTQYF; CDR3 DNA: TGTGCCAGCAGCTCTGAGACTAGTTGGTTTGATACGCAGTATTTT
clone size: many; V gene: TRBV7-2; CDR3 length: 15; J gene: TRBJ1-4; D gene: -; CDR3 protein: CASSLVGRNPEKLFF; CDR3 DNA: TGTGCCAGCAGCTTAGTTGGCCGAAATCCAGAAAAACTGTTTTTT
clone size: -; V gene: TRBV5-1; CDR3 length: 17; J gene: TRBJ2-1; D gene: TRBD2; CDR3 protein: CASSLAGAGGSYNEQFF; CDR3 DNA: TGCGCCAGCAGCTTGGCCGGTGCGGGGGGCTCCTACAATGAGCAGTTCTTC
clone size: many; V gene: TRBV7-6; CDR3 length: 15; J gene: TRBJ2-3; D gene: -; CDR3 protein: CASSLVGHSTDTQYF; CDR3 DNA: TGTGCCAGCAGCTTAGTGGGACATAGCACAGATACGCAGTATTTT
clone size: -; V gene: TRBV7-9; CDR3 length: 15; J gene: TRBJ1-1; D gene: TRBD1; CDR3 protein: CGGVRDRQLFSEAFF; CDR3 DNA: TGTGGCGGGGTCCGGGACAGGCAGCTCTTTTCTGAAGCTTTCTTT
clone size: -; V gene: TRBV28; CDR3 length: 12; J gene: TRBJ1-1; D gene: -; CDR3 protein: CASGGPFTEAFF; CDR3 DNA: TGTGCCAGCGGGGGTCCGTTCACTGAAGCTTTCTTT
clone size: many; V gene: TRBV2; CDR3 length: 15; J gene: TRBJ2-5; D gene: -; CDR3 protein: CASSEDSGIQETQYF; CDR3 DNA: TGTGCCAGCAGTGAAGATTCGGGAATCCAAGAGACCCAGTACTTC
clone size: many; V gene: TRBV12-3/TRBV12-4; CDR3 length: 16; J gene: TRBJ2-1; D gene: TRBD1; CDR3 protein: CASSVDWTGGWDEQFF; CDR3 DNA: TGTGCCAGCAGTGTGGATTGGACAGGGGGCTGGGATGAGCAGTTCTTC
clone size: many; V gene: TRBV7-2; CDR3 length: 16; J gene: TRBJ2-5; D gene: TRBD2; CDR3 protein: CASSLSSGGAGETQYF; CDR3 DNA: TGTGCCAGCAGCTTATCGTCCGGGGGGGCGGGAGAGACCCAGTACTTC
clone size: -; V gene: TRBV20-1; CDR3 length: 16; J gene: TRBJ2-3; D gene: TRBD2; CDR3 protein: CSAREPGGGAVDTQYF; CDR3 DNA: TGCAGTGCTAGAGAGCCGGGCGGGGGGGCTGTAGATACGCAGTATTTT
clone size: -; V gene: TRBV20-1; CDR3 length: 13; J gene: TRBJ2-7; D gene: -; CDR3 protein: CSARDLGTYEQYF; CDR3 DNA: TGCAGTGCTAGAGACCTGGGGACCTACGAGCAGTACTTC